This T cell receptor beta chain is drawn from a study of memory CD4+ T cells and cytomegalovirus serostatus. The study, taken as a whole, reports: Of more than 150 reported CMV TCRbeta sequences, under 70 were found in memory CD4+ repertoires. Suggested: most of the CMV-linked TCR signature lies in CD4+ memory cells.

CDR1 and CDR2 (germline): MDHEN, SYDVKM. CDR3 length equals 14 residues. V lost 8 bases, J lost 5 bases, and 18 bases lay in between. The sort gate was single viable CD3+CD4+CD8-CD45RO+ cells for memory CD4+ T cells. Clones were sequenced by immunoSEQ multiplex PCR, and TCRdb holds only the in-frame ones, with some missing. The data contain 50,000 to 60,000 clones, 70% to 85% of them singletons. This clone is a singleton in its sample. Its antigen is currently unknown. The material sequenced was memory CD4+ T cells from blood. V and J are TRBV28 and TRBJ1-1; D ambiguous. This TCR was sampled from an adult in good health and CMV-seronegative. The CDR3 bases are TGTGCCAGCCACCCAGAAGGGCGGTGGACTGAAGCTTTCTTT. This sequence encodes CASHPEGRWTEAFF.